This TCR beta chain was observed in a study of immune evolution from preneoplasia to lung adenocarcinoma. The assay was immunoSEQ multiplex PCR, and TCRdb's table has in-frame clones only and misses some. The sample has several thousand clones; around 85% are singletons. The CDR3 is made up of 13 amino acids. CDR1 and CDR2 (germline): MNHEY, SVGAGI. Trimming left V 11 bases short and J 10 bases short, with 21 bases between. The material sequenced was FFPE invasive lung adenocarcinoma tissue. This clonotype was obtained from a person in their sixties or seventies with lung adenocarcinoma. The V and J genes are TRBV6-5 and TRBJ2-1; tentatively, D is TRBD2 (7 bases). For the CDR3, the DNA is TGTGCCTTGGCGGGGGCCGGGTCCGAGGAGCAGTTCTTC. Protein product: CALAGAGSEEQFF.